The 22 T cell receptor beta chains listed next were all sequenced from one sample in a study of blood T cell repertoires in COVID-19. Generated by immunoSEQ multiplex PCR, the TCRdb table keeps only in-frame clones and is missing some. The repertoire holds about 330,000 clones, with around nine tenths as singletons. Sequenced: peripheral blood. These receptors all come from a woman aged 45-59 years with active or convalescent COVID-19.

The rearrangement links TRBV6-2 or TRBV6-3 to TRBJ2-1, with TRBD2 matching 10 bases. The CDR3 covers 16 residues. Germline lookup yields CDR1 MNHEY and CDR2 SVGEGT. V dropped 5 bases and J dropped 5; count of bases not matched to a gene: 9. CDR3 protein: CASSKERGGLNNEQFF. For the CDR3, the DNA is TGTGCCAGCAGTAAGGAGCGGGGGGGCCTTAACAATGAGCAGTTCTTC.

The chain employs TRBV6-2 or TRBV6-3 and TRBJ2-7; TRBD2 matches at 9 bases. Germline CDR1 and CDR2: MNHEY and SVGEGT. This CDR3 has 15 amino acids. Losses at the gene ends were 0 bases for V and 2 bases for J; bases not matched to a gene: 2. DNA for the CDR3: TGTGCCAGCAGTTACTCTAGCGGGAGCACCTACGAGCAGTACTTC. Protein sequence: CASSYSSGSTYEQYF.

The genes are TRBV3-1 (or the pseudogene TRBV3-2) and TRBJ2-3; 7 bases are shared with TRBD2. V lost 1 base, J lost 0 bases, and 1 base stayed unmatched. The germline V gene encodes CDR1 LGHDT and CDR2 YNNKEL (reference sequence). The CDR3 loop spans 15 amino acids. Here the CDR3 reads CASSQGGGSTDTQYF. CDR3 bases: TGTGCCAGCAGCCAAGGCGGGGGAAGCACAGATACGCAGTATTTT.

The V gene is TRBV5-4, the J gene TRBJ1-2, with D uncertain. CDR1 SGHNT and CDR2 YYREEE come from the germline V gene (reference sequence). This CDR3 has 15 residues. The V end lost 0 bases, the J end lost 2 bases, and 11 bases lay between the germline ends. The CDR3 sequence: CASSLGLRKNYGYTF. CDR3 DNA sequence: TGTGCCAGCAGCTTGGGGCTCAGGAAAAACTATGGCTACACCTTC. The full variable domain, in which reference TRBV5-4 and TRBJ1-2 provide the parts outside the CDR3, is ETGVTQSPTHLIKTRGQQVTLRCSSQSGHNTVSWYQQALGQGPQFIFQYYREEENGRGNFPPRFSGLQFPNYSSELNVNALELDDSALYLCASSLGLRKNYGYTFGSGTRLTVV.

This chain uses TRBV7-2 with TRBJ2-1; the D gene is possibly TRBD2 (7 bases). Trimming cost V 8 bases and J 4 bases, with 18 bases left between them. Germline loops: CDR1 SGHTA, CDR2 FQGNSA. The CDR3 spans 15 residues. CDR3 nucleotides: TGTGCCAGCGCCAGGGGCGGGAGTGGATACAATGAGCAGTTCTTC. As protein: CASARGGSGYNEQFF.

This rearrangement joins TRBV6-1 to TRBJ1-2, with TRBD1 matching over 8 bases. The germline V gene encodes CDR1 MNHNS and CDR2 SASEGT. V trimming: 1 base; J trimming: 5 bases; junction bases outside the gene matches: 15. CDR3 length equals 18 residues. CDR3 nucleotide sequence: TGTGCCAGCAGTGAAGGGGTCAGGGGGCTGTGGAGGTTGTATGGCTACACCTTC. Translated, it gives CASSEGVRGLWRLYGYTF.

This chain joins TRBV19 and TRBJ2-7; 13 positions agree with TRBD2. The CDR3 length is 15 residues. Losses at the gene ends were 5 bases for V and 4 bases for J; bases not matched to a gene: 5. CDR1 LNHDA and CDR2 SQIVND come from the germline V gene (reference sequence). The CDR3 sequence is CASSAWTSGSYEQYF. DNA for the CDR3: TGTGCCAGTAGTGCTTGGACTAGCGGGAGTTACGAGCAGTACTTC.

J is TRBJ2-1 and V is TRBV4-1, with D maybe TRBD2 (5 bases). Germline loops: CDR1 MGHRA, CDR2 YSYEKL. Between the trimmed V and J ends, which lost 1 base and 0 bases, there was a span of 7 bases. This CDR3 contains 15 residues. CDR3 DNA: TGCGCCAGCAGCCAAGCGGGGAGCTCCTACAATGAGCAGTTCTTC. It yields the protein CASSQAGSSYNEQFF.

The rearrangement uses TRBV7-2 and TRBJ2-7; 8 bases are shared with TRBD2. Losses at the gene ends were 3 bases for V and 2 bases for J; bases not matched to a gene: 0. The CDR3 is 13 amino acids. Germline assignment: CDR1 SGHTA and CDR2 FQGNSA. This chain's CDR3 is CASSLREAYEQYF. Written as DNA, the CDR3 is TGTGCCAGCAGCTTGCGGGAGGCCTACGAGCAGTACTTC.

V usage is TRBV7-2 and J usage is TRBJ1-5; 7 bases agree with TRBD1. The CDR3 loop spans 14 amino acids. V shed 0 bases, J shed 7 bases, and the junction held 3 bases outside the gene matches. Per germline, CDR1 SGHTA and CDR2 FQGNSA. This CDR3 is CASSLAIQGQPQHF. As DNA, the CDR3 is TGTGCCAGCAGCTTAGCGATACAGGGGCAGCCCCAGCATTTT.

This clone was recorded only once. CDR3 region: CASRLAAGGTEAFF. Here the CDR3 DNA reads TGTGCCAGCAGATTAGCCGCCGGGGGCACTGAAGCTTTCTTT. V gene TRBV7-3 combines with J gene TRBJ1-1, with D possibly matching TRBD1 (5 bases). The CDR3 consists of 14 residues. Trimming took 6 bases from V and 4 from J, leaving 15 bases between them. Germline assignment: CDR1 SGHTA and CDR2 FQGTGA.

The chain carries TRBV10-3 and TRBJ2-3; 8 bases align to TRBD2. Germline CDR1 reads ENHRY; CDR2 reads SYGVKD. The V gene end was trimmed by 5 bases and the J gene end by 3 bases; junction bases not matched to a gene: 10. CDR3 length: 16 amino acids. CDR3 nucleotide sequence: TGTGCCATCAGTAGAGAGCGGGGGAGTATAACAGATACGCAGTATTTT. Translated: CAISRERGSITDTQYF.

V usage is TRBV30 and J usage is TRBJ2-3; 13 bases fit TRBD2. V was pared by 5 bases and J by 5 bases, with 4 bases of the junction left unmatched. The CDR3 is 14 residues long. CDR1 is GTSNPN, CDR2 SVGIG, per germline (reference sequence). The CDR3 bases are TGTGCCTGGGGACTAGCGGGGGCCCGAGATACGCAGTATTTT. This sequence encodes CAWGLAGARDTQYF.

The chain combines TRBV5-1 with TRBJ2-5; D might be TRBD1 (6 bases). There are 13 residues in the CDR3. V was clipped by 5 bases and J by 4 bases, with 12 bases between them. Germline V CDR1 and CDR2: SGHRS, YFSETQ. The CDR3 is CASSLYRAETQYF. CDR3 coding DNA: TGCGCCAGCAGTTTATACAGGGCAGAGACCCAGTACTTC.

In regard to this clone: The junction departs from germline at one end; a sequencing error may be responsible. The chain combines TRBV5-4 with TRBJ2-6, with a weak D call TRBD1 (5 bases). Germline V lookup: CDR1 SGHNT, CDR2 YYREEE (reference sequence). CDR3 length: 16 amino acids. The CDR3 DNA sequence: TGTGCCAGCAGTTTGGACACCATCTCTGGGGCCAACGTCCTGACTTTC. Translated, it gives CASSLDTISGANVLTF.

This clone showed up just a few times. The genes are TRBV15 and TRBJ1-1, with D uncertain. The CDR3 sequence is 14 residues long. Germline CDR1 is LNHNV and CDR2 is YYDKDF (reference sequence). Trimming removed 7 bases from V and 1 base from J, with 13 bases in between. The DNA for the CDR3 is TGTGCCACCACCCCCGAGGCAGCGAACACTGAAGCTTTCTTT. It is translated as CATTPEAANTEAFF. Using reference TRBV15 and TRBJ1-1 for the parts outside the CDR3, the full variable domain is DAMVIQNPRYQVTQFGKPVTLSCSQTLNHNVMYWYQQKSSQAPKLLFHYYDKDFNNEADTPDNFQSRRPNTSFCFLDIRSPGLGDTAMYLCATTPEAANTEAFFGQGTRLTVV.

The chain recombines TRBV7-2 with TRBJ2-5, with 14 bases aligning to TRBD2. The CDR3 is made up of 15 amino acids. J gave up 8 bases and V 5 bases, and 7 bases lay outside the gene matches. Germline V CDR1 and CDR2: SGHTA, FQGNSA. The CDR3: CASSLMGLAGVTQYF. The CDR3 DNA is TGTGCCAGCAGCCTCATGGGACTAGCGGGGGTTACCCAGTACTTC.

The rearrangement uses TRBV19 and TRBJ1-1; TRBD1 might be the D (6 bases). Germline CDR1 is LNHDA and CDR2 is SQIVND (reference sequence). Trimming took off 2 bases at V and 1 base at J, with 14 bases between the two ends. This CDR3 is built from 16 residues. CDR3 residues: CASSIIFRGANTEAFF. In nucleotides, the CDR3 is TGTGCCAGTAGTATAATATTTCGGGGGGCGAACACTGAAGCTTTCTTT.

The rearrangement links TRBV5-1 to TRBJ2-7; 11 nucleotides align to TRBD1. The junction had 7 bases not matched to a gene; V was cut back by 4 bases and J by 4 bases. The germline V gene has CDR1 SGHRS and CDR2 YFSETQ. This CDR3 is built from 15 residues. In DNA form, the CDR3 reads TGCGCCAGCAGCGCGGTCGGGACAGGGGGTTACGAGCAGTACTTC. Amino acid sequence: CASSAVGTGGYEQYF.

J is TRBJ2-1 and V is TRBV5-4; 9 bases map to TRBD2. The CDR3 consists of 15 residues. V trimming: 4 bases; J trimming: 7 bases; junction bases outside the gene matches: 9. Germline V gives CDR1 SGHNT, CDR2 YYREEE (reference sequence). Here the CDR3 reads CASSHGREGVNEQFF. CDR3 DNA: TGTGCCAGCAGCCACGGGCGGGAGGGGGTTAATGAGCAGTTCTTC.

The genes are TRBV6-6 and TRBJ1-5; D is undetermined. CDR1 MNHNY and CDR2 SVGAGI come from the germline V gene (reference sequence). The ends were cut back, 5 bases at V and 10 bases at J, with 12 bases in the middle. This CDR3 has 12 amino acids. In nucleotides, the CDR3 is TGTGCCAGCAGTCCCGGCGCGACTCCCCAGCATTTT. Translation: CASSPGATPQHF.

The CDR3 DNA follows: TGTGCCAGCAGGGACACAGGGGCGAGCACAGATACGCAGTATTTT. It encodes CASRDTGASTDTQYF. This sequence joins TRBV6-5 and TRBJ2-3; the match to TRBD1 covers 7 bases. Germline V gene lookup returns CDR1 MNHEY and CDR2 SVGAGI. The CDR3 length is 15 residues. The ends lost 6 bases at V and 0 bases at J; junction bases unmatched: 6.